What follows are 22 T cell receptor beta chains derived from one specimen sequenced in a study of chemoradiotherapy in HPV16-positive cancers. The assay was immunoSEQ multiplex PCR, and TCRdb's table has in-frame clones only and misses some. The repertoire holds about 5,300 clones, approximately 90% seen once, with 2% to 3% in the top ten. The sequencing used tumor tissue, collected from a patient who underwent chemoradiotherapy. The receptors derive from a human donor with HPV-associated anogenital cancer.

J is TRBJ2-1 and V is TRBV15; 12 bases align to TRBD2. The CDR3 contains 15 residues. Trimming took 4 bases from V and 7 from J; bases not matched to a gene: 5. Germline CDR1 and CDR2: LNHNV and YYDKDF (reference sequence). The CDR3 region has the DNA TGTGCCACCAGCACCCGGACTAGCGGGAATAATGAGCAGTTCTTC. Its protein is CATSTRTSGNNEQFF. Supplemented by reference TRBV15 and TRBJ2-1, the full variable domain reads DAMVIQNPRYQVTQFGKPVTLSCSQTLNHNVMYWYQQKSSQAPKLLFHYYDKDFNNEADTPDNFQSRRPNTSFCFLDIRSPGLGDTAMYLCATSTRTSGNNEQFFGPGTRLTVL.

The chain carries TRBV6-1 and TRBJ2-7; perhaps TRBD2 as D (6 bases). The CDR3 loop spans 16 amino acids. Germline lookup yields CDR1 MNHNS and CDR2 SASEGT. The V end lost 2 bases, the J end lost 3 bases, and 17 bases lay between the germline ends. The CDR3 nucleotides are TGTGCCAGCAGTGAACAAGGGCCCGGGAGCCTCTACGAGCAGTACTTC. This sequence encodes CASSEQGPGSLYEQYF.

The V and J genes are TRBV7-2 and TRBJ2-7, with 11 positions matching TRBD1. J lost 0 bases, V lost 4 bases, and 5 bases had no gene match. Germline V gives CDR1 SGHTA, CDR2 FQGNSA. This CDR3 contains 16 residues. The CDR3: CASSWTGTGGSYEQYF. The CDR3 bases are TGTGCCAGCAGCTGGACCGGGACAGGGGGCTCCTACGAGCAGTACTTC.

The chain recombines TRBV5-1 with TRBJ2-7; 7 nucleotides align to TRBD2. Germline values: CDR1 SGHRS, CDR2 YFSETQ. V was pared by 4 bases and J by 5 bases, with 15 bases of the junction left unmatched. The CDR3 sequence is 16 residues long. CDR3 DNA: TGCGCCAGCAGCCCCGGAGACCGGGGTCTAGCGGACGAGCAGTACTTC. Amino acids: CASSPGDRGLADEQYF.

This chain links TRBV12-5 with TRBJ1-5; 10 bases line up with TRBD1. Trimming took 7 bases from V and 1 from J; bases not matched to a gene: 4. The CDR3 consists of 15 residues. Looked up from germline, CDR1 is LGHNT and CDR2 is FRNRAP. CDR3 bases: TGTGCTAGTGCCCGGGACAGGGGAAGCAATCAGCCCCAGCATTTT. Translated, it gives CASARDRGSNQPQHF.

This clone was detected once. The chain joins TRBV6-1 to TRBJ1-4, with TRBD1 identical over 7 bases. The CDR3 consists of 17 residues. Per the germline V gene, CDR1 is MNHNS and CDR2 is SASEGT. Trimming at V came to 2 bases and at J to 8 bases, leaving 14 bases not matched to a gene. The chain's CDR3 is CASSETRGRGRGEKLFF. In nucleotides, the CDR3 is TGTGCCAGCAGTGAAACCCGGGGCAGGGGCAGGGGGGAAAAACTGTTTTTT.

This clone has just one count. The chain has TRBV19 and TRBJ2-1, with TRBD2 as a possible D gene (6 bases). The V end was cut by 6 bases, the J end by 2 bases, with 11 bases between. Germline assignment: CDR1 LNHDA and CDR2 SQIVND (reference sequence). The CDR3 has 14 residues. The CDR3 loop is CASRGGLPYNEQFF. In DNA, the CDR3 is TGTGCCAGTAGGGGGGGACTCCCCTACAATGAGCAGTTCTTC.

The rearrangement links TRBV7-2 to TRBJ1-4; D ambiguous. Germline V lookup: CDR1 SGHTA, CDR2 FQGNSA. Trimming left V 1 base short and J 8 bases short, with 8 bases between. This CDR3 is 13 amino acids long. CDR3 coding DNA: TGTGCCAGCAGCTTAGAGACACGCGAAAAACTGTTTTTT. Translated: CASSLETREKLFF.

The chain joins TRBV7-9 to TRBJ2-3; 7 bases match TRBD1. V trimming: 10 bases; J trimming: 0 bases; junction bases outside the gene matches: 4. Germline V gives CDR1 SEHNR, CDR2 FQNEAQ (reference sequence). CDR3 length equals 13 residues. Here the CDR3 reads CAMGQPSTDTQYF. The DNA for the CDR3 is TGTGCCATGGGACAGCCTAGCACAGATACGCAGTATTTT.

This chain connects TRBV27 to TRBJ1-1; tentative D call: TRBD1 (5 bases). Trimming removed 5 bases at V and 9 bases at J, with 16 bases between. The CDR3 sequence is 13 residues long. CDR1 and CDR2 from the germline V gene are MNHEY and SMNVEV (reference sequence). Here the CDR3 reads CASSRSHRGQAFF. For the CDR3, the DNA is TGTGCCAGCAGTCGTTCCCACCGGGGCCAAGCTTTCTTT.

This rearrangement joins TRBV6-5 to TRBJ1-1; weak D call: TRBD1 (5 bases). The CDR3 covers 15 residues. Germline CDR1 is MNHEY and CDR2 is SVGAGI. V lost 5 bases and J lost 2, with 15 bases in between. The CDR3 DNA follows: TGTGCCAGCAGTCGACCGGGACGGTTTAACACTGAAGCTTTCTTT. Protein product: CASSRPGRFNTEAFF.

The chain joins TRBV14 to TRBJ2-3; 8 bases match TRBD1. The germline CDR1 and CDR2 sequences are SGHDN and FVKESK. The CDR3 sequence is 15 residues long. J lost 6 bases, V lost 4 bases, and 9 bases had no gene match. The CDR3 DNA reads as TGTGCCAGCAGCCCAACAAGGACAGGGCGGGATACGCAGTATTTT. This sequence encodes CASSPTRTGRDTQYF.

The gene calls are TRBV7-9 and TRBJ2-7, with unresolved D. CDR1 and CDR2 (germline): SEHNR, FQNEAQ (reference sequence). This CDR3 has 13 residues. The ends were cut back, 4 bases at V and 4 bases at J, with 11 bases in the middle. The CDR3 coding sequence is TGTGCCAGCAGCTCCACCTCCGGGTACGAGCAGTACTTC. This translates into CASSSTSGYEQYF.

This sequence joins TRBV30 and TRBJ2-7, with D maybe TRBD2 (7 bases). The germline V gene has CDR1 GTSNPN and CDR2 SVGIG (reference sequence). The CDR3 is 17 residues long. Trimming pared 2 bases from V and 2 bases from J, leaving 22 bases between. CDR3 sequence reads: CAWSPQWGGGVAYEQYF. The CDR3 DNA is TGTGCCTGGAGTCCACAGTGGGGGGGCGGAGTGGCCTACGAGCAGTACTTC. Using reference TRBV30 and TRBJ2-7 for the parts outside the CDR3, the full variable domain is SQTIHQWPATLVQPVGSPLSLECTVEGTSNPNLYWYRQAAGRGLQLLFYSVGIGQISSEVPQNLSASRPQDRQFILSSKKLLLSDSGFYLCAWSPQWGGGVAYEQYFGPGTRLTVT.

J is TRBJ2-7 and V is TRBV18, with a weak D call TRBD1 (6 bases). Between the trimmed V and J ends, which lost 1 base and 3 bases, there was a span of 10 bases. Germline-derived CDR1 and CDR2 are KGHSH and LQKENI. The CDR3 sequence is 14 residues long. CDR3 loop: CASSPHRDGYEQYF. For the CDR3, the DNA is TGTGCCAGCTCACCACACAGGGATGGCTACGAGCAGTACTTC. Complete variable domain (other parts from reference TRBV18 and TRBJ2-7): NAGVMQNPRHLVRRRGQEARLRCSPMKGHSHVYWYRQLPEEGLKFMVYLQKENIIDESGMPKERFSAEFPKEGPSILRIQQVVRGDSAAYFCASSPHRDGYEQYFGPGTRLTVT.

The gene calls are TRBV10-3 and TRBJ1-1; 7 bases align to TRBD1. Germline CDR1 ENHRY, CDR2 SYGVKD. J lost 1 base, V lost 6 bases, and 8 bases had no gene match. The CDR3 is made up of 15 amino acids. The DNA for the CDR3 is TGTGCCATCAGGAAGACAGGGATGGGGAACACTGAAGCTTTCTTT. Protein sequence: CAIRKTGMGNTEAFF.

In DNA form, the CDR3 reads TGTGCCAGTAGTCCCCAACCGGGGACAGAGACCCAGTACTTC. It codes for CASSPQPGTETQYF. The J gene is TRBJ2-5, the V gene TRBV19; the D gene could be TRBD1 or TRBD2 (5 bases each). Deletions cut 5 bases from V and 4 bases from J, with 14 bases between. The CDR3 totals 14 residues. Germline V CDR1 and CDR2: LNHDA, SQIVND (reference sequence).

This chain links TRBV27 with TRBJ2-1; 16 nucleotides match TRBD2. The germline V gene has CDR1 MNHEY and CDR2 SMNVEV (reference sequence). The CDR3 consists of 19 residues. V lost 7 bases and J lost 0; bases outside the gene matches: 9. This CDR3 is CASNPGGLAGGSSYNEQFF. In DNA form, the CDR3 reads TGTGCCAGCAATCCCGGGGGACTAGCGGGGGGGAGCTCCTACAATGAGCAGTTCTTC.

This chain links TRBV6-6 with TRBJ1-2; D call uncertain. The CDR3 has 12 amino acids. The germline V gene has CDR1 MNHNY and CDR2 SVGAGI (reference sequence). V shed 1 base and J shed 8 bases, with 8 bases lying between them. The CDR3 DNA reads TGTGCCAGCAGTTACTTGGACGGGGGCTACACCTTC. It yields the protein CASSYLDGGYTF.

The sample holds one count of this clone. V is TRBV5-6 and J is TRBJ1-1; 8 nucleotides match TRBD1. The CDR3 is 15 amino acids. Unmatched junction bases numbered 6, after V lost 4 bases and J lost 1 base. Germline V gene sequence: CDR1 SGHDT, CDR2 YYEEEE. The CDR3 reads CASSITGTGNTEAFF. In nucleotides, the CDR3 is TGTGCCAGCAGCATAACCGGGACAGGGAACACTGAAGCTTTCTTT.

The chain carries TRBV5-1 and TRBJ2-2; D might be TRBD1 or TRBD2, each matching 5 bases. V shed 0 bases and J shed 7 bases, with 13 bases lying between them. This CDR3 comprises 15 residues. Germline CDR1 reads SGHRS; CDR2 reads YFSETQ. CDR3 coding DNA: TGCGCCAGCAGCTTGGACCGGGGCAGTTTCGGGGAGCTGTTTTTT. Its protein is CASSLDRGSFGELFF.

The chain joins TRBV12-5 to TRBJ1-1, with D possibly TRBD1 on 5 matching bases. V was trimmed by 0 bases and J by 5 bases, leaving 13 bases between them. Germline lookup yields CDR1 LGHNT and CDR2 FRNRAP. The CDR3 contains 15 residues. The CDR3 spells CASGLVEGWGTEAFF. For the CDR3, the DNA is TGTGCTAGTGGTTTGGTTGAGGGGTGGGGGACTGAAGCTTTCTTT.